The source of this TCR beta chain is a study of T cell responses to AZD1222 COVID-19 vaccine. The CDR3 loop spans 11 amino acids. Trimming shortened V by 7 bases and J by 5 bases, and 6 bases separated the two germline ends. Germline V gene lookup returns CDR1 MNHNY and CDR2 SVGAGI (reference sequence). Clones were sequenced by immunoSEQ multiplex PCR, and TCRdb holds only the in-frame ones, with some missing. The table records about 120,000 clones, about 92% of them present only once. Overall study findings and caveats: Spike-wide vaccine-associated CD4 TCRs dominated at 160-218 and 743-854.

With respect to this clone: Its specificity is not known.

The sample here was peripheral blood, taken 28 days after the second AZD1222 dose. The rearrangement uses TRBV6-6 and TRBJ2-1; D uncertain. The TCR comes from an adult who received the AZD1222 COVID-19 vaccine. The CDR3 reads CASTINNEQFF. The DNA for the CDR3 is TGTGCCAGCACCATAAACAATGAGCAGTTCTTC.